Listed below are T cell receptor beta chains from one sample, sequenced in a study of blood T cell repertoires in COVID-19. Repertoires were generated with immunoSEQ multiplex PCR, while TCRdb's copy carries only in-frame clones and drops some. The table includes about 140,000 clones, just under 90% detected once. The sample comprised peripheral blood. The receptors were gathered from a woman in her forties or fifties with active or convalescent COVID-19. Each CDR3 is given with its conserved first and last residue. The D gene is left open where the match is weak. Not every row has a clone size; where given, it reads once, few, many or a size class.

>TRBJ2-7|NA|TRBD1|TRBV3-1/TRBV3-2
TGTGCCAGCAGCCAAGTAATCGGGACAGGGGCCTACGAGCAGTACTTC
CASSQVIGTGAYEQYF
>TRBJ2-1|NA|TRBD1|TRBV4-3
TGCGCCAGCAGCCATCCTCTTTGGACAGGGGCCCACAATGAGCAGTTCTTC
CASSHPLWTGAHNEQFF
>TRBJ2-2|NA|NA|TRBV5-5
TGTGCCAGTAGCTTGACTACGCGAACCGGGGAGCTGTTTTTT
CASSLTTRTGELFF
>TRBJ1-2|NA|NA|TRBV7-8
TGTGCCAGCAGCCTACGGCCTTCGGGGGAGTCTTATGGCTACACCTTC
CASSLRPSGESYGYTF
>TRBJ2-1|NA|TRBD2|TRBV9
TGTGCCAGCAGCGCCCAGCGACTAGCGGGGGCAGAGCAGTTCTTC
CASSAQRLAGAEQFF
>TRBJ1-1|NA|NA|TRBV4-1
TGCGCCAGCAGCCAAGAGCGGCTTTTGAACACTGAAGCTTTCTTT
CASSQERLLNTEAFF
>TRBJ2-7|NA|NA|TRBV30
TGTGCCTGGAGACCACTTTTCCCCCCCAAAGGGGCGGTTCCCTACGAGCAGTACTTC
CAWRPLFPPKGAVPYEQYF
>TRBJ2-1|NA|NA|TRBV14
TGTGCCAGCAGCCAGAGCAGGGGAGATGAGCAGTTCTTC
CASSQSRGDEQFF
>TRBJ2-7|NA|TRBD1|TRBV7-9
TGTGCCAGCGGGGGTTGGACAGGCGACTTACGGGAGCAGTACTTC
CASGGWTGDLREQYF
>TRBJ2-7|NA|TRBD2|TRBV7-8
TGTGCCAGCAGCCTCGGGGGGGCCATGGACGAGCAGTACTTC
CASSLGGAMDEQYF
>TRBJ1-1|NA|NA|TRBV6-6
TGTGCCAGCAGTTACCTTGTCGGGGATGGTGAAGCTTTCTTT
CASSYLVGDGEAFF
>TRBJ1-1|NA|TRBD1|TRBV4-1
TGCGCCAGCAGCCAACCTCCGGGACAGGGGATGAACACTGAAGCTTTCTTT
CASSQPPGQGMNTEAFF
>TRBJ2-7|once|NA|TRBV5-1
TGCGCCAGCAGCTTTGCCAGGGTCTCCTACGAGCAGTACTTC
CASSFARVSYEQYF
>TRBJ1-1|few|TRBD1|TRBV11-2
TGTGCCAGCAGCCGGCCAGGACAGGGGACTACTGAAGCTTTCTTT
CASSRPGQGTTEAFF
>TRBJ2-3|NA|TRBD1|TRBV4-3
TGCGCCAGCAGCCAAGAAAGGACAGGGGGGACAGATACGCAGTATTTT
CASSQERTGGTDTQYF
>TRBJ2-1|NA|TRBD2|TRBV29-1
TGCAGCGCCCCCCGGGGGACTAGTTCCTACAATGAGCAGTTCTTC
CSAPRGTSSYNEQFF
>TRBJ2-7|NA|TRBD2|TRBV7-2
TGTGCCAGCAGCTTAGCAGCGGGAGGGCCCTATGAGCAGTACTTC
CASSLAAGGPYEQYF
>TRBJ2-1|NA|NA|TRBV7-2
TGTGCCAGCAGCCCCCTTATGCGCTCCTACAATGAGCAGTTCTTC
CASSPLMRSYNEQFF
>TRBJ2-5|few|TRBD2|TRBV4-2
TGTGCCAGCAGCCAAGATAAGATGAGTAGCGGGGGAGGAGAGACCCAGTACTTC
CASSQDKMSSGGGETQYF
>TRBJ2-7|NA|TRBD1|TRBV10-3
TGTGCCACCGAAGACAGGGGAAGCTCCTACGAGCAGTACTTC
CATEDRGSSYEQYF
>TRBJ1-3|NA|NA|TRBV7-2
TGTGCCAGCAGCTTAGTAGGCCAGGTCTCTGGAAACACCATATATTTT
CASSLVGQVSGNTIYF
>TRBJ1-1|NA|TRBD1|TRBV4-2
TGTGCCAGCAGCCAAGGACAGGGGGCAGGTCGGAACACTGAAGCTTTCTTT
CASSQGQGAGRNTEAFF
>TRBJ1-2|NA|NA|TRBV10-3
TGTGCCATCAGTGAGTCGATAGTACAGGGTATTACTAGTTATGGCTACACCTTC
CAISESIVQGITSYGYTF
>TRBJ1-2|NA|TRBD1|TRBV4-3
TGCGCCAGCAGCCAAGCAGGACAGGGGAACTATGGCTACACCTTC
CASSQAGQGNYGYTF
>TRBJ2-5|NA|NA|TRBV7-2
TGTGCCAGCAGCTTAACGAGGCAGTTACAAGAGACCCAGTACTTC
CASSLTRQLQETQYF
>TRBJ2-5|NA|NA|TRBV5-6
TGTGCCAGCAGCGTACGACGACTAGGTGGGGAGACCCAGTACTTC
CASSVRRLGGETQYF
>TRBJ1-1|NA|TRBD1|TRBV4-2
TGTGCCAGCAGCCAAGGGGGGACAGGGGAGAACACTGAAGCTTTCTTT
CASSQGGTGENTEAFF
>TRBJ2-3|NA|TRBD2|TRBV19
TGTGCCAGTAGTACCGGACTAGCGGGGGGCGGCGCAGATACGCAGTATTTT
CASSTGLAGGGADTQYF
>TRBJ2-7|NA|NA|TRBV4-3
TGCGCCAGCAGCCAAGATGCGGCTGGCGAGCAGTACTTC
CASSQDAAGEQYF
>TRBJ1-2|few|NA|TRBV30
TGTGCCTGGAGAGGGGACACCTACTATGGCTACACCTTC
CAWRGDTYYGYTF
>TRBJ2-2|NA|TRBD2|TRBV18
TGTGCCAGCTCACCGACTAGCGGGAAACGGGGGGAGCTGTTTTTT
CASSPTSGKRGELFF
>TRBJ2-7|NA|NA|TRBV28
TGTGCCAGCAGTCCCCTCCGAGATCGGGGGTACTTC
CASSPLRDRGYF
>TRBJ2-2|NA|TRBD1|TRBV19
TGTGCCAGTGGGGACAGACCGACGGTCGGGGAGCTGTTTTTT
CASGDRPTVGELFF
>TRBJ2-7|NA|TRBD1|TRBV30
TGTGCCTGGAGCGATAAACAGGGGTTCGAGCAGTACTTC
CAWSDKQGFEQYF
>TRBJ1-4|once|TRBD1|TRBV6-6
TGTGCCAGCAGCCCCCAAAAGAACAGGGGTGAAAAACTGTTTTTT
CASSPQKNRGEKLFF
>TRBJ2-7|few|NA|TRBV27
TGTGCCAGCCTACAGGGAAACGAGCAGTACTTC
CASLQGNEQYF
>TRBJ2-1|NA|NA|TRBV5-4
TGTGCCAGCAGCTTTGGGGCGCGGGGTGAGCAGTTCTTC
CASSFGARGEQFF
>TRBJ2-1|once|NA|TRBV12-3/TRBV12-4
TGTGCCAGCAGCCCAGACAATGAGCAGTTCTTC
CASSPDNEQFF
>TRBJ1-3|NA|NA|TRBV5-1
TGCGCCAGCAGCACGGGACATGAAATCTCTGGAAACACCATATATTTT
CASSTGHEISGNTIYF
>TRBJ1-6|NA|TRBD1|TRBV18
TGTGCCAGCTCACCACGGGACAGGGATTCACCCCTCCACTTT
CASSPRDRDSPLHF
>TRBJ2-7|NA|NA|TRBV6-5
TGTGCCAGCAGGACAGGCAGCTCCTACGAGCAGTACTTC
CASRTGSSYEQYF
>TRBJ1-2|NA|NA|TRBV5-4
TGTGCCAGCAGCACCGATAGCTATGGCTACACCTTC
CASSTDSYGYTF
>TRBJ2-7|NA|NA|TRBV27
TGTGCCAGCAGTTTATCCTCTGGACTTACCAACGAGCAGTACTTC
CASSLSSGLTNEQYF
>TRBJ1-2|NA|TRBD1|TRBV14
TGTGCCAGCAGCCAAACCGGACAGGGCGGAGCTTCCCATGGCTACACCTTC
CASSQTGQGGASHGYTF
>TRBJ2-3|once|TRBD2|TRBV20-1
TGCAGTGCTAGTGTGACTAGCGGGGGATCAGATACGCAGTATTTT
CSASVTSGGSDTQYF
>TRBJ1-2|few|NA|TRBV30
TGTGCCTGGAGCCCCGGTGGGGGCACTCAGTCATCCAATGGCTACACCTTC
CAWSPGGGTQSSNGYTF
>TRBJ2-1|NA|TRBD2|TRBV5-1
TGCGCCAGCAGCTTGGATCCGCTAGCGGGGGCCCACAATGAGCAGTTCTTC
CASSLDPLAGAHNEQFF
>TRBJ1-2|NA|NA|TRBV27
TGTGCCAGCAGTCTTGCGAGGGCTGGGGGCTACACCTTC
CASSLARAGGYTF
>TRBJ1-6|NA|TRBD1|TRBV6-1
TGTGCCAGCAGAGAACAGGGGGCGCGTAAAACTTCACCCCTCCACTTT
CASREQGARKTSPLHF
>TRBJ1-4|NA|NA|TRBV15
TGTGCCACCAGCCGGGGGGCGCGGGAAAAACTGTTTTTT
CATSRGAREKLFF